The 24 T cell receptor beta chains presented below share a single source sample, sequenced in a study of blood T cell repertoires in COVID-19. Produced via immunoSEQ multiplex PCR; TCRdb's table is partial and in-frame only. The sample lists about 150,000 clones; 80% were seen once. The sample comprised peripheral blood. Every receptor here comes from a woman aged 45-65 years with acute or convalescent COVID-19.

This sequence joins TRBV3-1 (or the pseudogene TRBV3-2) and TRBJ2-5; 10 nucleotides match TRBD2. This CDR3 spans 16 amino acids. Germline V gene sequence: CDR1 LGHDT, CDR2 YNNKEL (reference sequence). V was pared by 4 bases and J by 5 bases, with 10 bases of the junction left unmatched. The DNA for the CDR3 is TGTGCCAGCAGCCGACTTTCCGGGACTAGCGAGGAGACCCAGTACTTC. Translating it yields CASSRLSGTSEETQYF.

V and J are TRBV5-1 and TRBJ2-5; 8 nucleotides line up with TRBD1. This CDR3 contains 15 residues. Germline CDR1 is SGHRS and CDR2 is YFSETQ. Unmatched junction bases numbered 2, after V lost 0 bases and J lost 1 base. This CDR3 reads CASSLGDRRQETQYF. CDR3 sequence (DNA): TGCGCCAGCAGCTTGGGGGACAGGCGCCAAGAGACCCAGTACTTC.

The V and J genes are TRBV6-5 and TRBJ1-4; no clear D gene. The CDR3 is 15 residues long. Between the trimmed V and J ends, which lost 0 bases and 6 bases, there was a span of 11 bases. Per germline, CDR1 MNHEY and CDR2 SVGAGI. The CDR3 nucleotides are TGTGCCAGCAGTTACTCGGGGTCCGGGGATGAAAAACTGTTTTTT. Its translation: CASSYSGSGDEKLFF.

The sample holds one count of this clone. This sequence joins TRBV7-2 and TRBJ2-5; D possibly corresponds to TRBD2 (5 bases). This CDR3 spans 13 amino acids. V dropped 5 bases and J dropped 3 bases, with 10 bases sitting between them. Germline V gene lookup returns CDR1 SGHTA and CDR2 FQGNSA. The CDR3 nucleotides are TGTGCCAGCAGCCCCCCCGGGGAAGAGACCCAGTACTTC. It encodes CASSPPGEETQYF.

This chain connects TRBV7-9 to TRBJ2-1; 7 bases agree with TRBD1. The ends lost 1 base at V and 1 base at J; junction bases unmatched: 10. Germline CDR1 and CDR2: SEHNR and FQNEAQ (reference sequence). The CDR3 extends over 18 amino acids. The CDR3 region is CASSLVTGADFSYNEQFF. CDR3 in DNA: TGTGCCAGCAGCTTAGTTACAGGGGCGGATTTTTCCTACAATGAGCAGTTCTTC.

The chain recombines TRBV5-1 with TRBJ2-1, with a possible D match to TRBD1 (5 bases). Deletions cut 0 bases from V and 9 bases from J, with 13 bases between. Germline V gene data show CDR1 as SGHRS and CDR2 as YFSETQ. The CDR3 covers 14 residues. The CDR3 DNA follows: TGCGCCAGCAGCTTGGGCAGGGAAAGAAGTGAGCAGTTCTTC. This translates into CASSLGRERSEQFF. Together with reference TRBV5-1 and TRBJ2-1, the CDR3 gives the full variable domain: KAGVTQTPRYLIKTRGQQVTLSCSPISGHRSVSWYQQTPGQGLQFLFEYFSETQRNKGNFPGRFSGRQFSNSRSEMNVSTLELGDSALYLCASSLGRERSEQFFGPGTRLTVL.

This clone was recorded only once. The chain couples TRBV9 to TRBJ1-6; TRBD1 might be the D (5 bases). V dropped 4 bases and J dropped 5 bases, with 13 bases sitting between them. The CDR3 is 15 amino acids. CDR1 and CDR2 from the germline V gene are SGDLS and YYNGEE. This chain's CDR3 is CASSTQGGNNSPLHF. CDR3 coding DNA: TGTGCCAGCAGCACCCAGGGTGGGAATAATTCACCCCTCCACTTT. Supplemented by reference TRBV9 and TRBJ1-6, the full variable domain reads DSGVTQTPKHLITATGQRVTLRCSPRSGDLSVYWYQQSLDQGLQFLIQYYNGEERAKGNILERFSAQQFPDLHSELNLSSLELGDSALYFCASSTQGGNNSPLHFGNGTRLTVT.

The chain uses TRBV2 and TRBJ1-2; a possible D gene is TRBD1 (5 bases). Germline values: CDR1 SNHLY, CDR2 FYNNEI. This CDR3 is 16 amino acids long. Trimming took off 4 bases at V and 5 bases at J, with 20 bases between the two ends. CDR3 loop: CASSGQRAGQDYGYTF. CDR3 nucleotides: TGTGCCAGCAGTGGACAGAGAGCCGGGCAGGATTATGGCTACACCTTC.

In DNA form, the CDR3 reads TGTGCCAGCAGTCCCTGGACAGGGGAGAATCAGCCCCAGCATTTT. This gives the protein CASSPWTGENQPQHF. This chain links TRBV2 with TRBJ1-5, with 9 positions matching TRBD1. V dropped 5 bases and J dropped 4; count of bases not matched to a gene: 6. This CDR3 region has 15 residues. The germline gives CDR1 SNHLY, CDR2 FYNNEI.

The rearrangement uses TRBV30 and TRBJ1-6; D might be TRBD1 (5 bases). V was cut by 2 bases and J by 7 bases, with 21 bases left in between. The CDR3 length is 17 residues. Germline V gene lookup returns CDR1 GTSNPN and CDR2 SVGIG (reference sequence). The CDR3 region has the DNA TGTGCCTGGAGTCCGCTAAGCGGGGGATTTTCAAATTCACCCCTCCACTTT. Translation: CAWSPLSGGFSNSPLHF.

The V and J genes are TRBV6-5 and TRBJ2-5; D is possibly TRBD1 (5 bases). This CDR3 has 13 residues. The V and J ends lost 5 bases and 5 bases respectively, with 12 bases between them. Germline assignment: CDR1 MNHEY and CDR2 SVGAGI. CDR3 sequence (DNA): TGTGCCAGCAGTCTCAGGGTCCGGGAGACCCAGTACTTC. Translating gives CASSLRVRETQYF.

This sequence joins TRBV27 and TRBJ2-6; D is possibly TRBD2 (5 bases). Per the germline V gene, CDR1 is MNHEY and CDR2 is SMNVEV (reference sequence). Between the trimmed V and J ends, which lost 3 bases and 0 bases, there was a span of 6 bases. CDR3 length: 15 residues. CDR3: CASSLGSSGANVLTF. CDR3 nucleotide sequence: TGTGCCAGCAGTTTGGGGAGCTCTGGGGCCAACGTCCTGACTTTC.

V gene TRBV19 combines with J gene TRBJ2-5, with TRBD2 matching 10 bases. From germline, CDR1 is LNHDA and CDR2 SQIVND (reference sequence). J was trimmed by 9 bases and V by 8 bases; bases with no gene match: 21. The CDR3 loop spans 17 amino acids. CDR3 in DNA: TGTGCCAGTCAGAAGTCGACCGGGACTAGCGACTCAAAGGCCCAGTACTTC. As protein: CASQKSTGTSDSKAQYF.

This sequence joins TRBV15 and TRBJ1-2; D remains ambiguous. Germline CDR1 is LNHNV and CDR2 is YYDKDF (reference sequence). The CDR3 loop spans 13 amino acids. Trimming removed 1 base from V and 6 bases from J, with 9 bases in between. The CDR3 sequence: CATSRVQQDGYTF. The CDR3 DNA reads as TGTGCCACCAGCAGAGTACAGCAGGATGGCTACACCTTC.

The chain links TRBV3-1 (or the pseudogene TRBV3-2) to TRBJ1-6; D might be TRBD1 (5 bases). V dropped 0 bases and J dropped 8 bases, with 11 bases sitting between them. Germline values: CDR1 LGHDT, CDR2 YNNKEL (reference sequence). This CDR3 is 15 amino acids long. The CDR3 DNA follows: TGTGCCAGCAGCCAAGAAGGCAGGACACATTCACCCCTCCACTTT. Translation gives CASSQEGRTHSPLHF.

This chain links TRBV7-2 with TRBJ1-2, with D hard to call. The V end was cut by 4 bases, the J end by 0 bases, with 12 bases between. The CDR3 runs 15 residues. Germline V CDR1 and CDR2: SGHTA, FQGNSA. CDR3 amino acids: CASSYLNIPNYGYTF. CDR3 bases: TGTGCCAGCAGCTATCTAAATATACCTAACTATGGCTACACCTTC. The entire variable domain, with the rest obtained from reference TRBV7-2 and TRBJ1-2, is as follows: GAGVSQSPSNKVTEKGKDVELRCDPISGHTALYWYRQSLGQGLEFLIYFQGNSAPDKSGLPSDRFSAERTGGSVSTLTIQRTQQEDSAVYLCASSYLNIPNYGYTFGSGTRLTVV.

The rearrangement joins TRBV6-2 or TRBV6-3 to TRBJ1-4; tentatively, D is TRBD1 (6 bases). V lost 6 bases, J lost 8 bases, and 16 bases lay in between. Germline V CDR1 and CDR2: MNHEY, SVGEGT. CDR3 length equals 14 residues. The CDR3 nucleotides read TGTGCCAGCAGCGGACAGCTGCTGGACGAAAAACTGTTTTTT. Encoded protein: CASSGQLLDEKLFF.

The chain couples TRBV18 to TRBJ1-5; unclear D gene. The V and J ends lost 4 bases and 5 bases respectively, with 9 bases between them. CDR3 length equals 13 residues. Germline lookup yields CDR1 KGHSH and CDR2 LQKENI. The CDR3 sequence is CASSHALDQPQHF. The CDR3 DNA sequence: TGTGCCAGCTCACACGCACTTGATCAGCCCCAGCATTTT.

The rearrangement links TRBV7-8 to TRBJ2-5, with D tentatively TRBD2 (6 bases). Germline V lookup: CDR1 SGHVS, CDR2 FQNEAQ. Trimming shortened V by 4 bases and J by 5 bases, and 17 bases separated the two germline ends. CDR3 length: 15 amino acids. The DNA of the CDR3 is TGTGCCAGCAGCTCTATGGTGGGGGGAAAGGAGACCCAGTACTTC. This translates into CASSSMVGGKETQYF.

The chain employs TRBV5-5 and TRBJ1-5; 8 nucleotides match TRBD1. The CDR3 extends over 16 amino acids. The germline gives CDR1 SGHKS, CDR2 YYEKEE (reference sequence). V was pared by 4 bases and J by 2 bases, with 8 bases of the junction left unmatched. CDR3 in amino acids: CASSVQDRDRNQPQHF. The CDR3, as DNA: TGTGCCAGCAGCGTCCAGGACAGGGATCGCAATCAGCCCCAGCATTTT.

The chain joins TRBV5-1 to TRBJ1-5; the match to TRBD1 covers 12 bases. Germline CDR1 and CDR2: SGHRS and YFSETQ. The junction had 3 bases not matched to a gene; V was cut back by 4 bases and J by 7 bases. This CDR3 is built from 14 residues. Here the CDR3 reads CASSPGQGAQPQHF. In nucleotides, the CDR3 is TGCGCCAGCAGCCCGGGACAGGGGGCACAGCCCCAGCATTTT. The variable domain in full, completed from reference TRBV5-1 and TRBJ1-5, reads KAGVTQTPRYLIKTRGQQVTLSCSPISGHRSVSWYQQTPGQGLQFLFEYFSETQRNKGNFPGRFSGRQFSNSRSEMNVSTLELGDSALYLCASSPGQGAQPQHFGDGTRLSIL.

This chain joins TRBV28 and TRBJ1-6, with D hard to call. The CDR3 contains 15 residues. V was clipped by 5 bases and J by 4 bases, with 12 bases between them. Germline V lookup: CDR1 MDHEN, CDR2 SYDVKM. The chain's CDR3 is CASSPLESYNSPLHF. The CDR3 DNA follows: TGTGCCAGCAGTCCCCTGGAGAGTTATAATTCACCCCTCCACTTT. Filled out from reference TRBV28 and TRBJ1-6, the complete variable domain reads DVKVTQSSRYLVKRTGEKVFLECVQDMDHENMFWYRQDPGLGLRLIYFSYDVKMKEKGDIPEGYSVSREKKERFSLILESASTNQTSMYLCASSPLESYNSPLHFGNGTRLTVT.

The chain uses TRBV18 and TRBJ1-1; TRBD1 agrees at 9 bases. After removal of 4 bases from V and 2 bases from J, the junction contained 8 bases not matched to a gene. CDR1 is KGHSH and CDR2 is LQKENI in the germline V gene. This CDR3 is built from 16 residues. For the CDR3, the DNA is TGTGCCAGCTCACAAGGACAGGGGAGGCTTAACACTGAAGCTTTCTTT. Its translation: CASSQGQGRLNTEAFF.

The J gene is TRBJ1-2, the V gene TRBV6-6; D possibly corresponds to TRBD1 (6 bases). Looked up from germline, CDR1 is MNHNY and CDR2 is SVGAGI (reference sequence). This CDR3 is built from 16 residues. V shed 0 bases and J shed 4 bases, with 15 bases lying between them. CDR3: CASSYSAAGVVYGYTF. Written as DNA, the CDR3 is TGTGCCAGCAGTTACTCTGCTGCAGGGGTGGTCTATGGCTACACCTTC.